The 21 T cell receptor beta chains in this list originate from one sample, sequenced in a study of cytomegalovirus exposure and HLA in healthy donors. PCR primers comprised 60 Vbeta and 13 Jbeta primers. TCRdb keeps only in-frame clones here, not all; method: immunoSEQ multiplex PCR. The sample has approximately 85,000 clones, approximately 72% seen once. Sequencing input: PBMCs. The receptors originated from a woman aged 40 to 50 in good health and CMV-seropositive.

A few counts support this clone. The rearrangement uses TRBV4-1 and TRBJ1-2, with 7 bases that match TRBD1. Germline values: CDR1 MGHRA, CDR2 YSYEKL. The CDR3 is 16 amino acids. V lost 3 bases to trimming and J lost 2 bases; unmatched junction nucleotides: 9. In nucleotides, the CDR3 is TGCGCCAGCAGCCACTTGCTATGGGACAGCAACTATGGCTACACCTTC. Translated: CASSHLLWDSNYGYTF.

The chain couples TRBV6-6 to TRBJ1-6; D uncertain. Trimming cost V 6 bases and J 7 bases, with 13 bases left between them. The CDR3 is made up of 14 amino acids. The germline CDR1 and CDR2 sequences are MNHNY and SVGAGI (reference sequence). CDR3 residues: CASRSGELNSPLHF. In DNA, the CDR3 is TGTGCCAGCAGAAGCGGGGAATTAAATTCACCCCTCCACTTT.

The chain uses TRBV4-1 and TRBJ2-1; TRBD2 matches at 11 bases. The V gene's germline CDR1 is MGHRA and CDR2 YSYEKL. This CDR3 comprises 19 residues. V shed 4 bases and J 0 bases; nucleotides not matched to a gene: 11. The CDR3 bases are TGCGCCAGCAGCCCAACTAGCGGGGGTGGGGCCAGCTCCTACAATGAGCAGTTCTTC. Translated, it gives CASSPTSGGGASSYNEQFF.

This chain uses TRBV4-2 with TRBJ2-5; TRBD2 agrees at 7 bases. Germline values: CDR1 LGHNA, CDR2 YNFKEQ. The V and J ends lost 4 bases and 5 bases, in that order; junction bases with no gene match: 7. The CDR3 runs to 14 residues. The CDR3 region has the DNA TGTGCCAGCAGCCCGTGGACTAGTCACGAGACCCAGTACTTC. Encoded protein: CASSPWTSHETQYF.

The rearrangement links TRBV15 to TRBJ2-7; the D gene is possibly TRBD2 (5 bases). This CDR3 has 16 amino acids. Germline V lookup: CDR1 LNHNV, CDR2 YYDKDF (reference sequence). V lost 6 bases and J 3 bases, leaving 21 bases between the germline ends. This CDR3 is CATSSVGESAYYEQYF. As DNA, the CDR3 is TGTGCCACCAGTTCCGTCGGGGAGTCCGCTTACTACGAGCAGTACTTC. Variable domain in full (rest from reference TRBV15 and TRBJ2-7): DAMVIQNPRYQVTQFGKPVTLSCSQTLNHNVMYWYQQKSSQAPKLLFHYYDKDFNNEADTPDNFQSRRPNTSFCFLDIRSPGLGDTAMYLCATSSVGESAYYEQYFGPGTRLTVT.

Written as DNA, the CDR3 is TGTGCCAGCAGTGAGGGCACAGGGGGCTTCTATGGCTACACCTTC. Translating it yields CASSEGTGGFYGYTF. The chain recombines TRBV2 with TRBJ1-2, with 9 bases fitting TRBD1. Trimming removed 3 bases from V and 4 bases from J; junction bases left unmatched: 6. This CDR3 has 15 residues. Per the germline V gene, CDR1 is SNHLY and CDR2 is FYNNEI. The variable domain in full, with the rest retrieved from reference TRBV2 and TRBJ1-2, is EPEVTQTPSHQVTQMGQEVILRCVPISNHLYFYWYRQILGQKVEFLVSFYNNEISEKSEIFDDQFSVERPDGSNFTLKIRSTKLEDSAMYFCASSEGTGGFYGYTFGSGTRLTVV.

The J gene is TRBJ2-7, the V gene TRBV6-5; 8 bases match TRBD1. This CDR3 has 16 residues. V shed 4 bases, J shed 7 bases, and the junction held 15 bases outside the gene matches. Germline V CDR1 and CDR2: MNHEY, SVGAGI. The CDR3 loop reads CASSFNSGTGDWEQYF. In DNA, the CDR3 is TGTGCCAGCAGTTTTAACTCCGGGACAGGAGATTGGGAGCAGTACTTC.

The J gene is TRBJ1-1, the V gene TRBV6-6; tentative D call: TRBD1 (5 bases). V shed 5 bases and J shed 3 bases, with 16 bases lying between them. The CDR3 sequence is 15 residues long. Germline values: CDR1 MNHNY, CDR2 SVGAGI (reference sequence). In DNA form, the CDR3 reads TGTGCCAGCAGTCGACGGACACAACCGGACACTGAAGCTTTCTTT. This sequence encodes CASSRRTQPDTEAFF.

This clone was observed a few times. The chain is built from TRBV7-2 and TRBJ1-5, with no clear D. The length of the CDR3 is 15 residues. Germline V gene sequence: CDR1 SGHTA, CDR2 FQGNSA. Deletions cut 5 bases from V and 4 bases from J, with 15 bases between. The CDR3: CASSPGGSSNQPQHF. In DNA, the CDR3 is TGTGCCAGCAGCCCCGGTGGTAGCTCGAATCAGCCCCAGCATTTT.

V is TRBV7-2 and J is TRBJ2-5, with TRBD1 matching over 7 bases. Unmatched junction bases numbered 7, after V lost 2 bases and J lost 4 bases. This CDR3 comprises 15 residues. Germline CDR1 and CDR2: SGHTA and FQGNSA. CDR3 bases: TGTGCCAGCAGCTTAATGACAGGGCGAGGAGAGACCCAGTACTTC. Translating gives CASSLMTGRGETQYF.

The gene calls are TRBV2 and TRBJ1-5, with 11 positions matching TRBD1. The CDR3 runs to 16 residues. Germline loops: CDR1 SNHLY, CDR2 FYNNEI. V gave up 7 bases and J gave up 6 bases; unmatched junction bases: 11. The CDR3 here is CASKPNSGTGGQPQHF. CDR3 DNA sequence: TGTGCCAGCAAGCCTAACTCCGGGACAGGGGGTCAGCCCCAGCATTTT.

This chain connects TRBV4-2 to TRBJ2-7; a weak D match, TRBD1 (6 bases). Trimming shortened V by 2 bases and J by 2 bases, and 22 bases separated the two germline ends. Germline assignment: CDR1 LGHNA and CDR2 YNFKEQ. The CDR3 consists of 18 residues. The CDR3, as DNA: TGTGCCAGCAGCCAACAGGGGAGCGTCGGAGATGCGACCTACGAGCAGTACTTC. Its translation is CASSQQGSVGDATYEQYF.

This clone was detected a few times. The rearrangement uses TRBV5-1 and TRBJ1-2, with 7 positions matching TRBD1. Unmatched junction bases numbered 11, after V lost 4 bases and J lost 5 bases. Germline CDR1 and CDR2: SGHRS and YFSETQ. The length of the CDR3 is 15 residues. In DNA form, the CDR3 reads TGCGCCAGCAGCCTGGGATGGGACAGCCTGTATGGCTACACCTTC. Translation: CASSLGWDSLYGYTF.

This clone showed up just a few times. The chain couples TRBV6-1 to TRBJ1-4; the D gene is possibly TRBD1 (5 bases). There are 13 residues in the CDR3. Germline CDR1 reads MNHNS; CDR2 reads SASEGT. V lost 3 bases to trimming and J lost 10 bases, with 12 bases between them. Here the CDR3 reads CASSDVTVGKLFF. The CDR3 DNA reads TGTGCCAGCAGTGACGTGACAGTCGGAAAACTGTTTTTT.

CDR3 in amino acids: CASRPTGLTGNTIYF. CDR3 bases: TGTGCCAGCAGACCTACAGGGTTGACTGGAAACACCATATATTTT. V and J are TRBV28 and TRBJ1-3; D perhaps matches TRBD1 (6 bases). Germline lookup yields CDR1 MDHEN and CDR2 SYDVKM. Between the trimmed V and J ends, which lost 6 bases and 2 bases, there was a span of 14 bases. The CDR3 is 15 amino acids.

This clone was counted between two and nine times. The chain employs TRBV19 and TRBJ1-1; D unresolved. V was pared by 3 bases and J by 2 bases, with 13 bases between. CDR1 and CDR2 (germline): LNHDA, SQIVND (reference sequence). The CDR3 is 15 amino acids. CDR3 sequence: CASSIWAPPNTEAFF. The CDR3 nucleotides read TGTGCCAGTAGTATCTGGGCCCCACCAAACACTGAAGCTTTCTTT.

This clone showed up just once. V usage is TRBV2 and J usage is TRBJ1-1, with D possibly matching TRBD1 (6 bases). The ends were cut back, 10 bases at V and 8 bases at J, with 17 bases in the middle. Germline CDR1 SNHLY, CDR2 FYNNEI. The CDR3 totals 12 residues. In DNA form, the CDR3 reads TGTGCCACCTACAGGGTTATAGCCGAAGCTTTCTTT. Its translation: CATYRVIAEAFF. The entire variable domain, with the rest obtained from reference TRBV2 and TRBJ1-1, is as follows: EPEVTQTPSHQVTQMGQEVILRCVPISNHLYFYWYRQILGQKVEFLVSFYNNEISEKSEIFDDQFSVERPDGSNFTLKIRSTKLEDSAMYFCATYRVIAEAFFGQGTRLTVV.

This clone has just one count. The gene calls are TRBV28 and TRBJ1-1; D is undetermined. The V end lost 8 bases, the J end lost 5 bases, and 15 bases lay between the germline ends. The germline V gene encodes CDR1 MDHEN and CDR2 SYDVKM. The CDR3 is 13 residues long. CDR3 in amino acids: CASRTPGATEAFF. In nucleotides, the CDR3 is TGTGCCAGCCGGACTCCGGGAGCTACTGAAGCTTTCTTT.

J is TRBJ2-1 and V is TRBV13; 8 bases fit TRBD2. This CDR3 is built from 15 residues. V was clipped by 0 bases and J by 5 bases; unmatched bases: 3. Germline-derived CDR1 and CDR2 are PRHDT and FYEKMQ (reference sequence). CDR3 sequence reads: CASSLGLAEDNEQFF. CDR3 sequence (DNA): TGTGCCAGCAGCTTAGGACTAGCGGAGGACAATGAGCAGTTCTTC.

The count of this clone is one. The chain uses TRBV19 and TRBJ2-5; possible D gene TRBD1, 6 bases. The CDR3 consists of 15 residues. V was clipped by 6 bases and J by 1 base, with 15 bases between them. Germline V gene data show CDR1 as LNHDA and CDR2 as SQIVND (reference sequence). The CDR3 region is CASRVSWDTQETQYF. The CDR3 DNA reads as TGTGCCAGTAGGGTGAGTTGGGACACCCAAGAGACCCAGTACTTC. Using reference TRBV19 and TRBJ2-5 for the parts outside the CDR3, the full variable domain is DGGITQSPKYLFRKEGQNVTLSCEQNLNHDAMYWYRQDPGQGLRLIYYSQIVNDFQKGDIAEGYSVSREKKESFPLTVTSAQKNPTAFYLCASRVSWDTQETQYFGPGTRLLVL.

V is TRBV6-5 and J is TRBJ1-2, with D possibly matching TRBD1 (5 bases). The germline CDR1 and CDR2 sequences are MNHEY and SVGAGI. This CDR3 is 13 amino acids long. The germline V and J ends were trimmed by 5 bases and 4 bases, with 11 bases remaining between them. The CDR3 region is CASSPGTVYGYTF. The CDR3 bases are TGTGCCAGCAGTCCCGGGACTGTCTATGGCTACACCTTC.